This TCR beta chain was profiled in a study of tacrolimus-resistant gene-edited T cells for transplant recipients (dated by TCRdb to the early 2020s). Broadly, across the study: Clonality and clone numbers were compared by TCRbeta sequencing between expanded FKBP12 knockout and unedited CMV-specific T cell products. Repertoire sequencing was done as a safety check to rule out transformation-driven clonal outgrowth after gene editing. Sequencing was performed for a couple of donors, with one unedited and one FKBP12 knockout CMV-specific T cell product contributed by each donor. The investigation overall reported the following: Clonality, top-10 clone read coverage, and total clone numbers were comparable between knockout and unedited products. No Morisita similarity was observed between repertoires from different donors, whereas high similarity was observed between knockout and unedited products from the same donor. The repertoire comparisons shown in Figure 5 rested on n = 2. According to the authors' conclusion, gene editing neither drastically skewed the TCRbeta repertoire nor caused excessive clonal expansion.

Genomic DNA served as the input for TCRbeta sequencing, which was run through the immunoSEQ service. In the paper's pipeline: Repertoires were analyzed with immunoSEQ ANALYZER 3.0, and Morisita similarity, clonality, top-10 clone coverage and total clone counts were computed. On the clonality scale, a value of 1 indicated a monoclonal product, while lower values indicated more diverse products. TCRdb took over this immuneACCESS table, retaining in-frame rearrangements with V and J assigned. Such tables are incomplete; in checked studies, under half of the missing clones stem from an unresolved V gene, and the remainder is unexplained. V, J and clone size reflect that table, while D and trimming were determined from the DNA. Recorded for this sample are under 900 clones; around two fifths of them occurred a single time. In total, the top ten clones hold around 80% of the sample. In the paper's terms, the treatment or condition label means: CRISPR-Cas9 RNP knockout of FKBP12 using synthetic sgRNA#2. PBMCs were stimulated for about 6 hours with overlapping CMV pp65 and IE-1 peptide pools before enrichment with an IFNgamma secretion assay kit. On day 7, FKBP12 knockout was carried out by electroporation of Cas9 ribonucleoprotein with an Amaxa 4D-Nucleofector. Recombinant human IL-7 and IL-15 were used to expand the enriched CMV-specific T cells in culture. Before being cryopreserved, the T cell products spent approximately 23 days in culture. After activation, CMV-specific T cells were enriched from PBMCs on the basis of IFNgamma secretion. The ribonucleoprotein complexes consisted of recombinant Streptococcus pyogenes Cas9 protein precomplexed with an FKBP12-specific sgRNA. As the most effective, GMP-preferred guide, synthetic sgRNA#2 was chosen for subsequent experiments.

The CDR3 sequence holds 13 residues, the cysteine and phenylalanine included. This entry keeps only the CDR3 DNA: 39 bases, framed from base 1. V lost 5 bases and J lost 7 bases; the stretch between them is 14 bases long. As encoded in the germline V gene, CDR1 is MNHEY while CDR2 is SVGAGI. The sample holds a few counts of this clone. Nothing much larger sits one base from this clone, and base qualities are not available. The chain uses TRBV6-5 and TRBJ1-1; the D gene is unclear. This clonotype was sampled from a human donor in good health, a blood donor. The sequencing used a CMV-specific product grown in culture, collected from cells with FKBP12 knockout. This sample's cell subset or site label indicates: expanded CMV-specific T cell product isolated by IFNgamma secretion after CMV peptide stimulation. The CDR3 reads CASSRREFDEAFF. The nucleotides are TGTGCCAGCAGTCGGAGGGAATTTGATGAAGCTTTCTTT.